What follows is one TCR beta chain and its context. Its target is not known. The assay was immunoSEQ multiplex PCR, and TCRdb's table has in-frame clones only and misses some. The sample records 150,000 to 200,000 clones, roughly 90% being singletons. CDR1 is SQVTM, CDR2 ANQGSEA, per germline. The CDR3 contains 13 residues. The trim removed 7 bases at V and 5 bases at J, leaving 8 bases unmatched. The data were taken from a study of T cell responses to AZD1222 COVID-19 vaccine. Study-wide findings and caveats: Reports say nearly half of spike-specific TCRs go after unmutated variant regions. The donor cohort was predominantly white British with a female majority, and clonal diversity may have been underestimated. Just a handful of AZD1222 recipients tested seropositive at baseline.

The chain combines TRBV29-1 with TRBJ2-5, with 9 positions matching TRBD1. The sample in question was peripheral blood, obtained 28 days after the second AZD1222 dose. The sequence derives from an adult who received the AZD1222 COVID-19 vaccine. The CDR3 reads CSAYRGLRETQYF. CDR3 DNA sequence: TGCAGCGCCTACAGGGGGCTGAGGGAGACCCAGTACTTC.